This section outlines one T cell receptor (beta chain) sequence together with its context. Its antigen has not been determined. Base qualities were left out, and no much larger clone turns up one base away. Other DNA sequences in this specimen translate into the identical CDR3. The library came from the immunoSEQ multiplex PCR assay. The published analysis was carried out like this. To diagnose cytomegalovirus status from the catalog of TCR beta chain sequences, a statistical classification framework was built. Imported from immuneACCESS, the table was reduced by TCRdb to in-frame sequences with V and J called. These copies leave out some clones; in studies compared against another copy, an unresolved V gene accounts for under half, and the cause of the remainder is not known. From that table come the V and J calls and clone size; the DNA was used to work out D and trimming. The sample table contains about 140,000 clones; only one count was recorded for roughly nine tenths of them. The ten largest clones add up to nearly 3% of the sample.

This specimen comes from a study of cytomegalovirus exposure and HLA in healthy donors (dated by TCRdb to 2016 to 2017). About the investigation overall: A later analysis indicated that the 130 or so validation repertoires were generated on the platform also employed for the 700 or so repertoires of the first cohort. Besides the first cohort of approximately 710 subjects, a separate validation cohort made up of roughly 120 different subjects was used. The aim of the study was to test whether cataloging public T cell receptors could identify signatures of past pathogen exposure. To predict cytomegalovirus infection status, the study brought together high-throughput TCR immunosequencing, statistical association of individual TCRs with disease status, and machine learning.

Study-level results and caveats: The classifier was reported to diagnose cytomegalovirus status with high specificity and sensitivity in both the original cohort and the validation cohort. A few of the identified cytomegalovirus-associated TCR beta chains were confirmed in vitro to be specific for cytomegalovirus antigens. The study gave a list of 150 to 200 TCR beta chains associated with cytomegalovirus. The authors suggested that the approach could potentially be extended to other disease states and immunological phenotypes. A later analysis had no HLA typing for the validation cohort, so co-occurrence there was scored across all 120 repertoires. Subsequent analysis determined that TCRs grouped into clusters in the first cohort also showed a tendency toward co-occurrence across the 120 or so validation repertoires, and 85% to 95% of cluster scores exceeded 0. While some public TCRs were present in many individuals, most TCR sequences turned up only very rarely across donors.

The CDR3, cysteine through phenylalanine, is 16 amino acids long. Only the CDR3 portion is preserved as DNA: 48 bases, with reading frame beginning at the first base. The V end gives up 1 base and the J end 3 bases, leaving 0 bases in the junction not matched to a gene. The germline V gene (reference sequence) provides CDR1 SEHNR and CDR2 FQNEAQ. The donors were included in the validation cohort of around 120 subjects, a group kept apart from the roughly 680-subject first cohort. The TCR was taken from a man younger than 35 in good health and CMV-seronegative. Sequenced input: PBMCs. This chain is built from TRBV7-9 and TRBJ2-3, and TRBD2 matches 14 of the central bases. The CDR3 amino acid sequence is: CASSLGLAGGTDTQYF. The DNA reads TGTGCCAGCAGCTTAGGACTAGCGGGAGGGACAGATACGCAGTATTTT.